This T cell receptor beta chain was identified in a study of blood T cell repertoires in COVID-19. Study background: COVID-19 samples collected from the United States, Italy and Spain covered acute and convalescent phases.

In the study's own analysis: Nucleated cell number was recorded as an estimate derived from reference gene primer amplification. Measured with immunoSEQ multiplex PCR; TCRdb has only the in-frame clones, and not every one. That table supplies the V and J calls and clone size; D and trimming were determined from the DNA. Counted here are 150,000 to 200,000 clones, 84% occurring once; the ten biggest clones make up roughly a fifth. The CDR3 spans 15 residues. V lost 6 bases, J lost 2 bases, and 9 bases stayed unmatched. Germline V gene lookup returns CDR1 MDHEN and CDR2 SYDVKM. The receptor's source is a woman aged 80 or over with acute or convalescent COVID-19. The rearrangement joins TRBV28 to TRBJ1-2, with 7 nucleotides matching TRBD1. Input material: peripheral blood. This CDR3 reads CASRPRYRGNYGYTF. CDR3 DNA: TGTGCCAGCAGGCCCAGGTACAGGGGAAACTATGGCTACACCTTC.